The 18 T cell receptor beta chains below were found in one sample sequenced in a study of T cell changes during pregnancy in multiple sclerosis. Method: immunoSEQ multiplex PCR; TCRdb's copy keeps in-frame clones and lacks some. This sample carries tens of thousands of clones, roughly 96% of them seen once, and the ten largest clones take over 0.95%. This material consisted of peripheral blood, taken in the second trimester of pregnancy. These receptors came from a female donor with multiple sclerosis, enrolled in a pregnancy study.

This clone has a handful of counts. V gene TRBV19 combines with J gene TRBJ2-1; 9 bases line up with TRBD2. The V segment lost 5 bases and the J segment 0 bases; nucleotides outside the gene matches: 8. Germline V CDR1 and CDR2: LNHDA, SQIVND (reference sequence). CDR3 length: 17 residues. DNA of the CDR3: TGTGCCAGTAGTTTCACTAGCGGGCTCTCCTCCTACAATGAGCAGTTCTTC. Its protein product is CASSFTSGLSSYNEQFF.

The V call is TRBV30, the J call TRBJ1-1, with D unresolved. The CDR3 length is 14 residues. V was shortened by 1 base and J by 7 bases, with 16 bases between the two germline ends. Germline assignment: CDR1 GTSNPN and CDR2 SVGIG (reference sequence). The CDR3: CAWSGISVLREAFF. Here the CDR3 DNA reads TGTGCCTGGAGTGGAATTAGTGTCCTCCGTGAAGCTTTCTTT.

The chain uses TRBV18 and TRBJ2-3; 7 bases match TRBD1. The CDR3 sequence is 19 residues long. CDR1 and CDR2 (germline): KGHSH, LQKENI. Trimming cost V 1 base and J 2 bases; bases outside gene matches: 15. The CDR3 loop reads CASSPLSATKGQITDTQYF. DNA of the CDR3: TGTGCCAGCTCACCACTCAGCGCGACGAAGGGACAGATCACAGATACGCAGTATTTT.

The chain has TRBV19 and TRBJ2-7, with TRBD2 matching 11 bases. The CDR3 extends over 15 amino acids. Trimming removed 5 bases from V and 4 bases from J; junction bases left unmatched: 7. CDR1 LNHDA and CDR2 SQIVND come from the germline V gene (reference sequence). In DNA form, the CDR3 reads TGTGCCAGTAGTGTGACTAGCGGGACAAAATACGAGCAGTACTTC. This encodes CASSVTSGTKYEQYF.

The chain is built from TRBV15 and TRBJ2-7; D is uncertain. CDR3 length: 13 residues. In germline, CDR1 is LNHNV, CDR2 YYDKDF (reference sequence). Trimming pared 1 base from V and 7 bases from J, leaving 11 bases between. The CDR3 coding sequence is TGTGCCACCAGCAGAGTTGTTCGAGAAGAGCAGTACTTC. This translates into CATSRVVREEQYF.

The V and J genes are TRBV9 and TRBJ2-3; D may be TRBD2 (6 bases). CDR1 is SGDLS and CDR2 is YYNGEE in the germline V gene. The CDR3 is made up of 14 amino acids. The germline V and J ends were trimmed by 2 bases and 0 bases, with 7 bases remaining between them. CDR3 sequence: CASSVAGSTDTQYF. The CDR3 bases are TGTGCCAGCAGCGTCGCGGGAAGCACAGATACGCAGTATTTT.

The CDR3 protein is CASSQDRDFSGANVLTF. The CDR3 DNA reads TGCGCCAGCAGCCAAGACAGGGACTTCTCTGGGGCCAACGTCCTGACTTTC. V usage is TRBV4-1 and J usage is TRBJ2-6, with a possible D match to TRBD2 (6 bases). Germline values: CDR1 MGHRA, CDR2 YSYEKL. V was shortened by 0 bases and J by 0 bases, with 9 bases between the two germline ends. This CDR3 contains 17 residues.

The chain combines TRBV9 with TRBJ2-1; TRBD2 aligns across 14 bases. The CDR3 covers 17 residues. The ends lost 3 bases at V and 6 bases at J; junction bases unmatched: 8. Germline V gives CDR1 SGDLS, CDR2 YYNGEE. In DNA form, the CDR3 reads TGTGCCAGCAGCGCGGGGGGCGGGACTAGCGGGAGCAATGAGCAGTTCTTC. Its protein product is CASSAGGGTSGSNEQFF.

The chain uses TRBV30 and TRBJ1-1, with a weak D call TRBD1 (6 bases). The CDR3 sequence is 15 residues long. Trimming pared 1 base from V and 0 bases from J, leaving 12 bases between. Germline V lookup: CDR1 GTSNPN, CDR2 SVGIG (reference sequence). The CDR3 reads CAWSGRGGLNTEAFF. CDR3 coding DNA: TGTGCCTGGAGTGGCCGGGGGGGCTTGAACACTGAAGCTTTCTTT.

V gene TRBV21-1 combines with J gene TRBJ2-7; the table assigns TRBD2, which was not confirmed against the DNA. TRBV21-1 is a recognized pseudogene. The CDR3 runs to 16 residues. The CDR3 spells CASSPRRVAGSYEQYF. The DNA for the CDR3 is TGTGCCAGCAGCCCTCGGAGGGTAGCTGGCTCCTACGAGCAGTACTTC.

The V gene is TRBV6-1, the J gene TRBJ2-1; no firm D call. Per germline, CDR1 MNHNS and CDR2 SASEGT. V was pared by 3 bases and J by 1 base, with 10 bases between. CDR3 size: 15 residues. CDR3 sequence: CASSETTDSYNEQFF. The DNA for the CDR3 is TGTGCCAGCAGTGAGACCACAGATTCCTACAATGAGCAGTTCTTC.

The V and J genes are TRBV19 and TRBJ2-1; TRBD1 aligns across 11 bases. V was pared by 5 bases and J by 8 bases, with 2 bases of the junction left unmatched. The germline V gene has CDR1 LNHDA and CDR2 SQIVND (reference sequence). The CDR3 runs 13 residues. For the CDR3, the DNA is TGTGCCAGTAGTTGGACAGGGGGCCATGAGCAGTTCTTC. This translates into CASSWTGGHEQFF.

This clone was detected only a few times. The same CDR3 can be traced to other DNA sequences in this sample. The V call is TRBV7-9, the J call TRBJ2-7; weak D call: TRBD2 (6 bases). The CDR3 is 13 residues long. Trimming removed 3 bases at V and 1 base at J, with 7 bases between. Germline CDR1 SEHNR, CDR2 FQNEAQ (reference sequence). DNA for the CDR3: TGTGCCAGCAGCTTTGGGGGGTCCTACGAGCAGTACTTC. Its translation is CASSFGGSYEQYF.

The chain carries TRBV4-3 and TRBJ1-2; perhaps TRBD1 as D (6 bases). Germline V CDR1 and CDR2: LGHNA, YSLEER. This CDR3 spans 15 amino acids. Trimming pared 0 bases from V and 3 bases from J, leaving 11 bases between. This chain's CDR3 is CASSQEAQGDYGYTF. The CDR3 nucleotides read TGCGCCAGCAGCCAAGAAGCACAGGGAGACTATGGCTACACCTTC.

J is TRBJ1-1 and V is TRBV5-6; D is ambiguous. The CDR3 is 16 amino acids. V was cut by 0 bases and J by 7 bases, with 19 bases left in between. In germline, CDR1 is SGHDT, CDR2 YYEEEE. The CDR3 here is CASSLERRVTANEAFF. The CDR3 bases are TGTGCCAGCAGCTTGGAGCGGAGGGTAACGGCTAATGAAGCTTTCTTT.

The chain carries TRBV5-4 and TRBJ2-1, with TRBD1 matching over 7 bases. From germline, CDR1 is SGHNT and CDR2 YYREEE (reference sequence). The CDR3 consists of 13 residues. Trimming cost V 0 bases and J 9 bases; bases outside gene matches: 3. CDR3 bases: TGTGCCAGCAGCTTGGGGACAGGCAGTGAGCAGTTCTTC. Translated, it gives CASSLGTGSEQFF.

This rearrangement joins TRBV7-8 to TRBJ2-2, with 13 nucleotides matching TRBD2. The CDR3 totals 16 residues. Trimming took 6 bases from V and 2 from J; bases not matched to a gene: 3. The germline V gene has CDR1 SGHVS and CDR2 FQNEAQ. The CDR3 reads CASSRLAGGNTGELFF. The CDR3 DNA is TGTGCCAGCAGTCGACTAGCGGGAGGCAACACCGGGGAGCTGTTTTTT. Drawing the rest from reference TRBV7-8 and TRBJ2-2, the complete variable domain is GAGVSQSPRYKVAKRGQDVALRCDPISGHVSLFWYQQALGQGPEFLTYFQNEAQLDKSGLPSDRFFAERPEGSVSTLKIQRTQQEDSAVYLCASSRLAGGNTGELFFGEGSRLTVL.

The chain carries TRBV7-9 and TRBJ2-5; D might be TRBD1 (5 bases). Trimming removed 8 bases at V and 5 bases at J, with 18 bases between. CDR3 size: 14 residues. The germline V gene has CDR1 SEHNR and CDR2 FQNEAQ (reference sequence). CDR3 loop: CASDTKGAFETQYF. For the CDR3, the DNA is TGTGCCAGCGATACCAAAGGGGCCTTCGAGACCCAGTACTTC.